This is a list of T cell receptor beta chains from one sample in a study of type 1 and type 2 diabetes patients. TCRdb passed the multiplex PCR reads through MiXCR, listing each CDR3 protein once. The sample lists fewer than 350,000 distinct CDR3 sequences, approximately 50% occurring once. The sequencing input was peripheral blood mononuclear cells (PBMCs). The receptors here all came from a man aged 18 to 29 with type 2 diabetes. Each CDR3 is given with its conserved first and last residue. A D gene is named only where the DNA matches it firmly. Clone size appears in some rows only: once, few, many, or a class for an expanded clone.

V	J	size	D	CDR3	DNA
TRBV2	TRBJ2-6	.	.	CASSALQPGSGANALTF	TGTGCCAGCAGTGCACTACAGCCTGGCTCTGGGGCCAACGCCCTGACTTTC
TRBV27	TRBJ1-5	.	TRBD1	CASSLGQHNQPQHF	TGTGCCAGCAGTCTGGGACAGCACAATCAGCCCCAGCATTTT
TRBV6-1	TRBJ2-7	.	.	CASSEADGSSLEQYF	TGTGCCAGCAGTGAAGCGGATGGTTCTTCTTTGGAGCAGTACTTC
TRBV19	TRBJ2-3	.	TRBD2	CASKGGASGDSTDTQYF	TGTGCCAGCAAAGGGGGGGCTAGCGGGGACAGCACGGATACGCAGTATTTT
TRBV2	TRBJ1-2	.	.	CASSELHGDYGYTF	TGTGCCAGCAGTGAACTCCACGGGGACTATGGCTACACCTTC
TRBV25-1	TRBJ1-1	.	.	CASTPGDRGTEAFF	TGTGCCAGCACTCCAGGAGATCGGGGCACTGAAGCTTTCTTT
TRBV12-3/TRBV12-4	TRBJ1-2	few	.	CASSLGHRYGYTF	TGTGCCAGCAGTTTAGGACATCGATATGGCTACACCTTC
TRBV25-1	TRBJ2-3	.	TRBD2	CASSESGLADPYTDTQYF	TGTGCCAGCAGTGAATCTGGGCTAGCGGATCCTTATACAGATACGCAGTATTTT
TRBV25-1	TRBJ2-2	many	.	CASSEDGWTGELFF	TGTGCCAGCAGTGAAGACGGGTGGACCGGGGAGCTGTTTTTT
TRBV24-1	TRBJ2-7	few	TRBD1	CATSDFQTKDRVDEQYF	TGTGCCACCAGTGATTTCCAAACCAAGGACAGGGTCGACGAGCAGTACTTC
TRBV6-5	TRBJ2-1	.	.	CASSYSTVGVGHNEQFF	TGTGCCAGCAGTTACTCGACCGTCGGTGTAGGGCACAATGAGCAGTTCTTC
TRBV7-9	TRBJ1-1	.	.	CASSIGRGGTEAFF	TGTGCCAGCAGCATTGGACGGGGGGGGACTGAAGCTTTCTTT
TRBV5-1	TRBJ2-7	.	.	CASSHQGTSYEQYF	TGCGCCAGCAGTCACCAAGGCACGTCCTACGAGCAGTACTTC
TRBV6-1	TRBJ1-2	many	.	CASSVAPDTAFYGYTF	TGTGCCAGCAGTGTGGCTCCGGACACTGCCTTCTATGGCTACACCTTC
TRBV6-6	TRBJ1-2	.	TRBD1	CASSLYGTGVNYGYTF	TGTGCCAGCAGTTTATACGGGACAGGGGTTAACTATGGCTACACCTTC
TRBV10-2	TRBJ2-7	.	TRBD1	CASSRSRQGPLEQYF	TGCGCCAGCAGTAGGTCGAGACAGGGGCCGCTAGAGCAGTACTTC
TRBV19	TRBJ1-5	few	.	CASSIGVGNQPQHF	TGTGCCAGTAGTATCGGGGTAGGCAATCAGCCCCAGCATTTT
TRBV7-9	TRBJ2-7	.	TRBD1	CASSPNRGDSYEQYF	TGTGCCAGCAGCCCAAACAGGGGGGATTCCTACGAGCAGTACTTC
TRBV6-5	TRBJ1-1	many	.	CASSPNMNTEAFF	TGTGCCAGCAGTCCGAACATGAACACTGAAGCTTTCTTT
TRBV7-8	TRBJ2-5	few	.	CASSFGDFGETQYF	TGTGCCAGCAGCTTTGGGGACTTCGGGGAGACCCAGTACTTC
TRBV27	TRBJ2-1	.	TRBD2	CASSLPGLARDEQFF	TGTGCCAGCAGTCTACCGGGACTAGCTCGTGATGAGCAGTTCTTC
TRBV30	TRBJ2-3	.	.	CAWSVRGAGTQYF	TGTGCCTGGAGTGTACGGGGGGCCGGTACGCAGTATTTT
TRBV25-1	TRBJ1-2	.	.	CASSEWDNYGYAF	TGTGCCAGCAGTGAATGGGACAACTATGGCTACGCCTTC
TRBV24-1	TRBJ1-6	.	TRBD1	CALGDRGNSPLHF	TGTGCGTTGGGGGACAGGGGAAATTCACCCCTCCACTTT
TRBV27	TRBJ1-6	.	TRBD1	CASSRTEGANYSPLHF	TGTGCCAGCAGCCGGACGGAGGGGGCAAATTATTCACCCCTCCACTTT
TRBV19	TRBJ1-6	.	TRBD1	CASRQGGSYNSPLHF	TGTGCCAGCAGACAGGGAGGCTCCTATAATTCACCCCTCCACTTT
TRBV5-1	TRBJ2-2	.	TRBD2	CASSSLVTGLAKNTGELFF	TGCGCCAGCAGCTCGCTGGTCACGGGACTAGCGAAGAACACCGGGGAGCTGTTTTTT
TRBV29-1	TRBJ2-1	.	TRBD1	CSVATGGNNEQFF	TGCAGCGTTGCCACAGGGGGGAACAATGAGCAGTTCTTC
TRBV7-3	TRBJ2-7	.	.	CASSQDQTLEQYF	TGTGCCAGCAGCCAAGATCAAACCCTCGAGCAGTACTTC
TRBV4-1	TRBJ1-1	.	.	CASSINGGDTEAFF	TGCGCCAGCAGCATCAACGGGGGCGACACTGAAGCTTTCTTT
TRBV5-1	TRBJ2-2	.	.	CASSVGSGTGELFF	TGCGCCAGCAGTGTAGGCAGCGGAACCGGGGAGCTGTTTTTT
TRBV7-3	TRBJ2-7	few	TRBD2	CAIKRTSGSYEQYF	TGTGCCATCAAACGGACTAGCGGTTCCTACGAGCAGTACTTC
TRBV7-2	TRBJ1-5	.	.	CASSKASGTASNQPQHF	TGTGCCAGCAGCAAAGCCTCCGGGACGGCAAGCAATCAGCCCCAGCATTTT
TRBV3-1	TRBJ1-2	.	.	CASSQRGSGDGYTF	TGTGCCAGCAGCCAAAGGGGCTCAGGCGATGGCTACACCTTC
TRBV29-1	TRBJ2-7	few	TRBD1	CSVVRDRGYEQYF	TGCAGCGTTGTACGGGACAGGGGATACGAGCAGTACTTC
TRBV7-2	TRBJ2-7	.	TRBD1	CASSSRDRVAGEQYF	TGTGCCAGCAGCTCCCGGGACAGGGTGGCAGGCGAGCAGTACTTC
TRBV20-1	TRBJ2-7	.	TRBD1	CSAPGQGVNEQYF	TGCAGTGCGCCGGGACAGGGAGTTAACGAGCAGTACTTC
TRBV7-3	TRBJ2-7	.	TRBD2	CASSLASGNSYEQYF	TGTGCCAGCAGCTTAGCTAGCGGCAACTCCTACGAGCAGTACTTC
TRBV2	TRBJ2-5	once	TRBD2	CASVKAGVKRETQYF	TGTGCCAGCGTCAAGGCGGGGGTCAAGAGGGAGACCCAGTACTTC
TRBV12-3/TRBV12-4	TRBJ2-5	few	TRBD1	CASRATGVGETQYF	TGTGCCAGCAGAGCAACAGGGGTGGGGGAGACCCAGTACTTC